This T cell receptor (beta chain) emerged from a study of blood T cell repertoires in COVID-19. CDR3 length equals 13 residues. V lost 8 bases, J lost 1 base, and 2 bases stayed unmatched. Germline CDR1 and CDR2: ENHRY and SYGVKD. Repertoires were generated with immunoSEQ multiplex PCR, while TCRdb's copy carries only in-frame clones and drops some. The sample holds approximately 150,000 clones; approximately 88% are singletons and the top ten take 4.8%. Input material: peripheral blood. This receptor was taken from a human donor in a cohort sampled during active COVID-19. The V and J genes are TRBV10-3 and TRBJ2-1; 7 bases map to TRBD2. CDR3 sequence: CAIGGGSYNEQFF. The CDR3 nucleotides read TGTGCCATCGGGGGGGGTTCCTACAATGAGCAGTTCTTC.